This passage covers 15 T cell receptor beta chains from one sample sequenced in a study of blood T cell repertoires in COVID-19. Repertoires were generated with immunoSEQ multiplex PCR, while TCRdb's copy carries only in-frame clones and drops some. The data contain around 200,000 clones, around 83% of them seen just once; the ten biggest clones take up around 6.3%. What was sequenced was peripheral blood. These receptors originate from a woman aged 40 to 50 with acute or convalescent COVID-19.

The V gene is TRBV15, the J gene TRBJ1-2; D not resolved. Per the germline V gene, CDR1 is LNHNV and CDR2 is YYDKDF (reference sequence). This CDR3 has 13 amino acids. Trimming shortened V by 2 bases and J by 4 bases, and 8 bases separated the two germline ends. The CDR3 DNA reads TGTGCCACCAGCAGAACTAGGGCCTATGGCTACACCTTC. It yields the protein CATSRTRAYGYTF.

This clone has a single count. The chain recombines TRBV9 with TRBJ1-4; perhaps TRBD1 as D (6 bases). Per germline, CDR1 SGDLS and CDR2 YYNGEE. This CDR3 has 14 amino acids. The V gene lost 0 bases and the J gene lost 6 bases, with 9 bases spanning the gap. The CDR3 reads CASSVAAGDEKLFF. As DNA, the CDR3 is TGTGCCAGCAGCGTAGCGGCAGGGGATGAAAAACTGTTTTTT.

The CDR3 sequence is CASRDGQGNEQFF. The CDR3 nucleotides read TGTGCCAGCAGGGATGGACAGGGAAATGAGCAGTTCTTC. J is TRBJ2-1 and V is TRBV28; 8 positions match TRBD1. V gave up 6 bases and J gave up 7 bases; unmatched junction bases: 5. There are 13 residues in the CDR3. The germline V gene encodes CDR1 MDHEN and CDR2 SYDVKM. The whole variable domain, filled in from reference TRBV28 and TRBJ2-1, reads DVKVTQSSRYLVKRTGEKVFLECVQDMDHENMFWYRQDPGLGLRLIYFSYDVKMKEKGDIPEGYSVSREKKERFSLILESASTNQTSMYLCASRDGQGNEQFFGPGTRLTVL.

The CDR3 nucleotides are TGTGCCAGCAGTGCGACAGGGATCTCCTACAATGAGCAGTTCTTC. Translation: CASSATGISYNEQFF. V usage is TRBV2 and J usage is TRBJ2-1, with TRBD1 matching over 7 bases. The CDR3 sequence is 15 residues long. The V gene's germline CDR1 is SNHLY and CDR2 FYNNEI. J gave up 0 bases and V 4 bases, and 3 bases lay outside the gene matches.

The chain carries TRBV6-1 and TRBJ1-4; 7 bases are shared with TRBD1. V shed 2 bases, J shed 4 bases, and the junction held 7 bases outside the gene matches. The V gene's germline CDR1 is MNHNS and CDR2 SASEGT. The CDR3 sequence is 16 residues long. CDR3 in DNA: TGTGCCAGCAGTGAAATAAGGGGGGACAGTAATGAAAAACTGTTTTTT. Residues: CASSEIRGDSNEKLFF.

The chain employs TRBV5-4 and TRBJ2-1; 8 nucleotides line up with TRBD2. Germline lookup yields CDR1 SGHNT and CDR2 YYREEE (reference sequence). The ends lost 0 bases at V and 6 bases at J; junction bases unmatched: 5. The length of the CDR3 is 15 residues. The CDR3 DNA is TGTGCCAGCAGCTTGGGCGGGACTAGAGTCAATGAGCAGTTCTTC. This translates into CASSLGGTRVNEQFF.

The sample holds one count of this clone. V is TRBV2 and J is TRBJ2-7; D perhaps matches TRBD1 (6 bases). CDR3 length equals 13 residues. Germline CDR1 reads SNHLY; CDR2 reads FYNNEI. The ends were cut back, 2 bases at V and 8 bases at J, with 13 bases in the middle. CDR3 residues: CASSEYRQGKQYF. The CDR3, as DNA: TGTGCCAGCAGTGAATATCGGCAGGGGAAGCAGTACTTC.

The chain is built from TRBV21-1 and TRBJ1-1; TRBD1, the table's D call, was not compared with the DNA. TRBV21-1 is an annotated pseudogene. The CDR3 is 16 residues long. The CDR3 spells CASDIPTGGENTEAFF. The CDR3 DNA reads TGTGCCAGCGATATCCCCACAGGGGGCGAGAACACTGAAGCTTTCTTT.

CDR3 in DNA: TGTGCCAGCAGTTACGGGACAGTCGGTGAAAAACTGTTTTTT. Its protein product is CASSYGTVGEKLFF. The chain employs TRBV6-5 and TRBJ1-4; 7 positions match TRBD1. Germline V gives CDR1 MNHEY, CDR2 SVGAGI. V shed 2 bases, J shed 7 bases, and the junction held 4 bases outside the gene matches. This CDR3 is 14 amino acids long.

The J gene is TRBJ2-7, the V gene TRBV5-6; D is perhaps TRBD1 (6 bases). This CDR3 contains 13 residues. V gave up 0 bases and J gave up 4 bases, with 8 bases separating them. From germline, CDR1 is SGHDT and CDR2 YYEEEE. The CDR3 DNA reads TGTGCCAGCAGCTTGGGGACAGTGTACGAGCAGTACTTC. Residues: CASSLGTVYEQYF.

The V and J genes are TRBV28 and TRBJ2-1, with D unclear. CDR1 is MDHEN and CDR2 is SYDVKM in the germline V gene. This CDR3 region has 12 residues. Trimming left V 4 bases short and J 7 bases short, with 8 bases between. As DNA, the CDR3 is TGTGCCAGCAGTTCTCCCCTTAATGAGCAGTTCTTC. It translates to CASSSPLNEQFF.

The chain has TRBV28 and TRBJ2-7; the match to TRBD2 covers 7 bases. CDR3 length: 13 amino acids. With 5 bases clipped from V and 7 bases from J, the junction kept 8 bases outside the gene matches. The germline V gene encodes CDR1 MDHEN and CDR2 SYDVKM. The CDR3, as DNA: TGTGCCAGCAGTCGAGCGGGGTCTGGGGAGCAGTACTTC. Amino acids: CASSRAGSGEQYF.

The J gene is TRBJ1-4, the V gene TRBV19; D gene uncertain. Trimming stripped 1 base from V and 4 bases from J, with 10 bases between. Germline assignment: CDR1 LNHDA and CDR2 SQIVND (reference sequence). The CDR3 sequence is 15 residues long. This CDR3 reads CASSIGARLNEKLFF. The CDR3 coding sequence is TGTGCCAGTAGTATAGGAGCCAGGCTTAATGAAAAACTGTTTTTT.

V is TRBV29-1 and J is TRBJ1-2; 7 bases are shared with TRBD1. Germline values: CDR1 SQVTM, CDR2 ANQGSEA. This CDR3 is built from 14 residues. The V segment lost 6 bases and the J segment 7 bases; nucleotides outside the gene matches: 14. CDR3 protein: CSVRNDRVDFGYTF. The CDR3 DNA reads TGCAGCGTCCGGAATGACAGGGTTGATTTTGGCTACACCTTC.

The chain joins TRBV7-9 to TRBJ1-4; TRBD1 aligns across 8 bases. J was trimmed by 8 bases and V by 5 bases; bases with no gene match: 7. The CDR3 is made up of 14 amino acids. CDR1 SEHNR and CDR2 FQNEAQ come from the germline V gene (reference sequence). CDR3 nucleotide sequence: TGTGCCAGCAGCATCGGACAGGGCCCCGAAAAACTGTTTTTT. Its translation is CASSIGQGPEKLFF. The whole variable domain, filled in from reference TRBV7-9 and TRBJ1-4, reads DTGVSQNPRHKITKRGQNVTFRCDPISEHNRLYWYRQTLGQGPEFLTYFQNEAQLEKSRLLSDRFSAERPKGSFSTLEIQRTEQGDSAMYLCASSIGQGPEKLFFGSGTQLSVL.